This TCR beta chain stems from a study of blood T cell repertoires in COVID-19. Whole-study context: Sources were T cells, B-cell-depleted T cells, or PBMCs; the material itself was cDNA or gDNA.

Participant-given clinical history determined each cohort assignment. The CDR3 runs 12 residues. After removal of 8 bases from V and 10 bases from J, the junction contained 7 bases not matched to a gene. CDR1 is LGHDT and CDR2 is YNNKEL in the germline V gene (reference sequence). Per the original methods: Estimation of nucleated cell counts relied on the amplification of reference gene primers. TCRdb keeps only in-frame clones here, not all; method: immunoSEQ multiplex PCR. V and J calls and clone size come straight from that table; D and trimming were deduced from the DNA. The sample consists of some 400,000 clones, more than 80% of them appearing once.

The clonotype originates from a man aged 25 to 45 who had recovered from COVID-19. The chain carries TRBV3-1 (or the pseudogene TRBV3-2) and TRBJ2-3, with 9 nucleotides matching TRBD2. Material: PBMCs or T cells enriched from blood (not recorded which). Here the CDR3 DNA reads TGTGCCAGCCTCTCTAGCGGGATCCCGCAGTATTTT. Amino acid sequence: CASLSSGIPQYF.